This T cell receptor (beta chain) was found in a study of blood T cells in healthy people across ages. Findings of the study overall: Age advanced and TCR beta diversity per million T cells fell, roughly linearly.

This clonotype was counted only a few times. As yet, its antigen is unknown. A second PCR of 7 to 11 cycles used a sample-barcoded 5' primer and a J-beta primer mix. TCRdb ran MiXCR on the 5' RACE reads and lists one entry per CDR3 protein. Of 700,000 or so distinct CDR3 sequences detected, 20% to 25% appear once; the ten largest clones hold roughly 22%. Per sample, extraction of total RNA gave at least 5.5 micrograms in every case. Germline CDR1 is KGHSH and CDR2 is LQKENI. V was pared by 8 bases and J by 5 bases, with 24 bases between. The CDR3 loop spans 16 amino acids. This chain uses TRBV18 with TRBJ2-5, with D tentatively TRBD1 (6 bases). This receptor was obtained from a man in his 70s in good health. Sequenced sample: blood. In DNA, the CDR3 is TGTGCCAGCACATCTAACCGGGACAATCGAGGGGAGACCCAGTACTTC. Its translation: CASTSNRDNRGETQYF.